Below, 8 T cell receptor beta chains from the same sample are listed, as sequenced in a study of blood T cell repertoires in COVID-19. TCRdb keeps only in-frame clones here, not all; method: immunoSEQ multiplex PCR. The table lists fewer than 40,000 clones, around 80% of them singletons. The sample was peripheral blood. The receptor source for this set is a man older than 75 with active or convalescent COVID-19.

This clone showed up just a few times. V and J are TRBV28 and TRBJ2-5; D is possibly TRBD1 (6 bases). Per the germline V gene, CDR1 is MDHEN and CDR2 is SYDVKM. V dropped 5 bases and J dropped 9 bases, with 16 bases sitting between them. CDR3 size: 13 residues. CDR3 bases: TGTGCCAGCAGTAGAACACAGGGTAGGGCCCAGTACTTC. Its translation: CASSRTQGRAQYF.

CDR3 region: CASTFTLSSYEQYF. The CDR3 DNA is TGTGCCAGCACATTCACTTTAAGCTCCTACGAGCAGTACTTC. This chain uses TRBV28 with TRBJ2-7; D gene unclear. Looked up from germline, CDR1 is MDHEN and CDR2 is SYDVKM. CDR3 length: 14 amino acids. V gave up 7 bases and J gave up 0 bases, with 13 bases separating them. Filled out from reference TRBV28 and TRBJ2-7, the complete variable domain reads DVKVTQSSRYLVKRTGEKVFLECVQDMDHENMFWYRQDPGLGLRLIYFSYDVKMKEKGDIPEGYSVSREKKERFSLILESASTNQTSMYLCASTFTLSSYEQYFGPGTRLTVT.

The rearrangement uses TRBV9 and TRBJ2-2; tentatively, D is TRBD1 (5 bases). Germline values: CDR1 SGDLS, CDR2 YYNGEE. The CDR3 is 15 residues long. The V end was cut by 3 bases, the J end by 0 bases, with 9 bases between. The CDR3 bases are TGTGCCAGCAGCGCGGACACGGCGAACACCGGGGAGCTGTTTTTT. Protein sequence: CASSADTANTGELFF.

The chain uses TRBV5-1 and TRBJ2-3; 8 positions agree with TRBD1. Germline trimming cut 0 bases from V and 3 bases from J; bases unmatched to any gene: 6. The germline V gene encodes CDR1 SGHRS and CDR2 YFSETQ. CDR3 length: 16 amino acids. The DNA of the CDR3 is TGCGCCAGCAGCTTGGGACAGGGGATCGAGACAGATACGCAGTATTTT. It yields the protein CASSLGQGIETDTQYF.

The chain links TRBV7-3 to TRBJ2-7, with D possibly matching TRBD2 (5 bases). Germline CDR1 SGHTA, CDR2 FQGTGA. Trimming pared 5 bases from V and 6 bases from J, leaving 11 bases between. This CDR3 has 12 residues. In DNA, the CDR3 is TGTGCCAGCAGCCCACTAGGACGCGAGCAGTACTTC. Amino acids: CASSPLGREQYF.

V is TRBV6-5 and J is TRBJ1-2, with D perhaps TRBD1 (5 bases). Germline loops: CDR1 MNHEY, CDR2 SVGAGI. Deletions cut 5 bases from V and 5 bases from J, with 18 bases between. This CDR3 is built from 15 residues. CDR3 in amino acids: CASSMSRAPLYGYTF. DNA for the CDR3: TGTGCCAGCAGTATGAGCAGGGCTCCCCTTTATGGCTACACCTTC.

In its sample, this clone was seen many times. V usage is TRBV9 and J usage is TRBJ2-5, with a possible D match to TRBD1 (6 bases). The CDR3 totals 15 residues. V was clipped by 0 bases and J by 0 bases, with 9 bases between them. Germline V lookup: CDR1 SGDLS, CDR2 YYNGEE. The CDR3 reads CASSVGQGHQETQYF. The CDR3 DNA is TGTGCCAGCAGCGTAGGCCAGGGGCACCAAGAGACCCAGTACTTC.

Only a few counts were recorded for this clone. This chain connects TRBV15 to TRBJ1-5; D ambiguous. Trimming took off 2 bases at V and 7 bases at J, with 12 bases between the two ends. Germline V gene data show CDR1 as LNHNV and CDR2 as YYDKDF (reference sequence). The CDR3 consists of 14 residues. CDR3 protein: CATSRTDGGQPQHF. The CDR3, as DNA: TGTGCCACCAGCAGAACGGACGGAGGGCAGCCCCAGCATTTT.